The 29 T cell receptor beta chains below were found in one sample sequenced in a study of T-cell reconstitution after alpha-beta-depleted transplantation in children. Unique molecular identifiers were built into the TCRbeta library. Each CDR3 protein gets one entry after TCRdb re-called the PCR reads with MiXCR. The sample contains some 290,000 distinct CDR3 sequences, 20% to 30% of which appear only once. Sample: PBMCs, mostly from graft donor cells, taken 180 days after TCRalphabeta/CD19-depleted stem cell transplant. The receptors come from a male patient younger than 18 who had a stem cell transplant for acute lymphoblastic leukemia, so the T cells may come from the graft donor.

The chain is built from TRBV10-3 and TRBJ2-2; D is unresolved. CDR3 size: 13 residues. The V end lost 8 bases, the J end lost 4 bases, and 11 bases lay between the germline ends. Germline V gene lookup returns CDR1 ENHRY and CDR2 SYGVKD. DNA for the CDR3: TGTGCCATCTGTACTGGTCTCACCGGGGAGCTGTTTTTT. Amino acids: CAICTGLTGELFF.

The genes are TRBV4-2 and TRBJ1-1, with no clear D. CDR3 size: 11 residues. CDR1 is LGHNA and CDR2 is YNFKEQ in the germline V gene. Trimming stripped 1 base from V and 9 bases from J, with 6 bases between. CDR3 in DNA: TGTGCCAGCAGCCAAGCTTACAAAGCTTTCTTT. Protein product: CASSQAYKAFF.

The rearrangement uses TRBV27 and TRBJ2-5; TRBD2 aligns across 10 bases. Germline V gene lookup returns CDR1 MNHEY and CDR2 SMNVEV (reference sequence). Trimming took 5 bases from V and 5 from J; bases not matched to a gene: 14. The CDR3 contains 17 residues. The CDR3 is CASSRQTSGRVEETQYF. CDR3 bases: TGTGCCAGCAGTCGGCAAACAAGCGGGAGGGTCGAGGAGACCCAGTACTTC.

The CDR3 region is CASSLWRGSTDTQYF. The CDR3 DNA reads as TGCGCCAGCAGCTTGTGGCGGGGGAGCACAGATACGCAGTATTTT. The chain joins TRBV5-1 to TRBJ2-3; 7 nucleotides line up with TRBD2. The CDR3 runs 15 residues. Germline CDR1 SGHRS, CDR2 YFSETQ. Trimming removed 1 base from V and 0 bases from J; junction bases left unmatched: 2.

This clonotype was observed a few times. The genes are TRBV12-3 or TRBV12-4 and TRBJ2-2, with TRBD1 matching 8 bases. The length of the CDR3 is 17 residues. The trim removed 3 bases at V and 3 bases at J, leaving 9 bases unmatched. The CDR3 region is CASSFPGDRTYTGELFF. As DNA, the CDR3 is TGTGCCAGCAGTTTCCCCGGGGACAGGACCTACACCGGGGAGCTGTTTTTT.

The J gene is TRBJ2-7, the V gene TRBV7-2; D may be TRBD1 or TRBD2 (5 bases each). The V end was cut by 5 bases, the J end by 2 bases, with 13 bases between. CDR1 is SGHTA and CDR2 is FQGNSA in the germline V gene. CDR3 length equals 14 residues. The CDR3 spells CASSIERGPYEQYF. The CDR3 nucleotides are TGTGCCAGCAGCATAGAACGGGGACCCTACGAGCAGTACTTC. The full variable domain, rest sourced from reference TRBV7-2 and TRBJ2-7, is GAGVSQSPSNKVTEKGKDVELRCDPISGHTALYWYRQSLGQGLEFLIYFQGNSAPDKSGLPSDRFSAERTGGSVSTLTIQRTQQEDSAVYLCASSIERGPYEQYFGPGTRLTVT.

The chain uses TRBV5-1 and TRBJ2-7; 8 bases align to TRBD1. Germline V CDR1 and CDR2: SGHRS, YFSETQ. With 3 bases clipped from V and 6 bases from J, the junction kept 11 bases outside the gene matches. The length of the CDR3 is 15 residues. In DNA form, the CDR3 reads TGCGCCAGCAGCTCCCCGACAGGGGTTTTGGGCGAGCAGTACTTC. Protein sequence: CASSSPTGVLGEQYF.

In its sample, this clonotype was seen a few times. The chain couples TRBV4-1 to TRBJ2-7, with 7 bases aligning to TRBD1. V shed 1 base, J shed 2 bases, and the junction held 5 bases outside the gene matches. The CDR3 contains 15 residues. Germline CDR1 and CDR2: MGHRA and YSYEKL. CDR3 residues: CASSQGPQGAYEQYF. The CDR3 bases are TGCGCCAGCAGCCAAGGCCCCCAGGGGGCCTACGAGCAGTACTTC.

The CDR3 bases are TGCGCCAGCAAAAACAGGGAGAACACTGAAGCTTTCTTT. The encoded protein is CASKNRENTEAFF. This sequence joins TRBV5-1 and TRBJ1-1; tentatively, D is TRBD1 (6 bases). The germline CDR1 and CDR2 sequences are SGHRS and YFSETQ. The CDR3 is 13 residues long. Deletions cut 6 bases from V and 1 base from J, with 10 bases between.

This clonotype was observed a few times. The V call is TRBV20-1, the J call TRBJ1-1, with 10 bases that match TRBD1. Germline lookup yields CDR1 DFQATT and CDR2 SNEGSKA (reference sequence). Germline trimming cut 6 bases from V and 0 bases from J; bases unmatched to any gene: 7. CDR3 length: 15 residues. DNA for the CDR3: TGCAGTGCGGGGGGACAGGGGTTCGTGAACACTGAAGCTTTCTTT. It encodes CSAGGQGFVNTEAFF.

This clonotype was observed once. The rearrangement joins TRBV10-1 to TRBJ2-3, with 11 bases aligning to TRBD2. This CDR3 has 15 residues. In germline, CDR1 is WNHNN, CDR2 SYGVQD (reference sequence). The V and J ends lost 2 bases and 6 bases, in that order; junction bases with no gene match: 4. CDR3 sequence reads: CASSEGTSGSDTQYF. In DNA form, the CDR3 reads TGCGCCAGCAGTGAGGGTACTAGCGGGAGTGATACGCAGTATTTT.

This clonotype was detected a few times. The rearrangement uses TRBV7-2 and TRBJ2-5; D unclear. Germline CDR1 reads SGHTA; CDR2 reads FQGNSA. The CDR3 consists of 14 residues. Deletions cut 5 bases from V and 3 bases from J, with 13 bases between. The CDR3 nucleotides are TGTGCCAGCAGCGTGGACCCACGAGAAGAGACCCAGTACTTC. Its translation: CASSVDPREETQYF.

The V call is TRBV7-3, the J call TRBJ2-3, with 10 positions matching TRBD2. Trimming at V came to 4 bases and at J to 2 bases, leaving 9 bases not matched to a gene. The CDR3 has 17 amino acids. Germline V gene data show CDR1 as SGHTA and CDR2 as FQGTGA. The DNA of the CDR3 is TGTGCCAGCAGCTCCACGCTAGCGGGGGCATTCACAGATACGCAGTATTTT. Its translation is CASSSTLAGAFTDTQYF.

The chain employs TRBV27 and TRBJ2-7, with TRBD1 identical over 8 bases. The V gene's germline CDR1 is MNHEY and CDR2 SMNVEV (reference sequence). The CDR3 is 17 amino acids. V was pared by 2 bases and J by 6 bases, with 15 bases of the junction left unmatched. The CDR3: CASSLTSRVQGAGEQYF. CDR3 coding DNA: TGTGCCAGCAGTTTAACTTCGCGGGTCCAGGGGGCAGGCGAGCAGTACTTC.

This clonotype was counted only a few times. The chain recombines TRBV12-3 or TRBV12-4 with TRBJ2-1; D might be TRBD1 or TRBD2, each matching 5 bases. Trimming stripped 7 bases from V and 5 bases from J, with 18 bases between. CDR3 length equals 15 residues. The CDR3 DNA sequence: TGTGCCAGCACTCTCCTGGGGACCTTTCACAATGAGCAGTTCTTC. It specifies CASTLLGTFHNEQFF.

This clonotype was observed a handful of times. This rearrangement joins TRBV7-3 to TRBJ2-1; D possibly matches TRBD1 or TRBD2 (6 bases each). Deletions cut 1 base from V and 10 bases from J, with 20 bases between. The CDR3 contains 16 residues. The germline V gene has CDR1 SGHTA and CDR2 FQGTGA. The CDR3 here is CASSLNLAGGGREQFF. In DNA, the CDR3 is TGTGCCAGCAGCTTAAATCTAGCAGGAGGGGGAAGGGAGCAGTTCTTC.

A few counts support this clonotype. The chain uses TRBV20-1 and TRBJ2-1, with D possibly TRBD1 on 6 matching bases. The CDR3 length is 16 residues. Trimming pared 1 base from V and 2 bases from J, leaving 15 bases between. Per the germline V gene, CDR1 is DFQATT and CDR2 is SNEGSKA (reference sequence). CDR3 protein: CSARGKTGLTYNEQFF. As DNA, the CDR3 is TGCAGTGCTAGAGGCAAAACAGGGTTAACCTACAATGAGCAGTTCTTC.

The gene calls are TRBV5-1 and TRBJ1-4, with TRBD1 identical over 10 bases. Germline V gene data show CDR1 as SGHRS and CDR2 as YFSETQ. The CDR3 is 15 amino acids. J was trimmed by 8 bases and V by 6 bases; bases with no gene match: 10. The CDR3 loop is CASMLWTGGREKLFF. The CDR3 DNA reads TGCGCCAGCATGCTTTGGACAGGGGGACGAGAAAAACTGTTTTTT.

This clonotype has a handful of counts. The germline gene is not matched at one end of the junction; a read error may be the cause. This chain links TRBV7-9 with TRBJ2-4, with 8 bases identical to TRBD1. The CDR3 sequence is 13 residues long. Germline V gene sequence: CDR1 SEHNR, CDR2 FQNEAQ (reference sequence). CDR3 nucleotide sequence: TGTGCCAGCAGCCCGGACAGGGTCGGGATCTGGAACTTC. Its translation is CASSPDRVGIWNF.

The chain joins TRBV15 to TRBJ2-5; D not resolved. CDR1 LNHNV and CDR2 YYDKDF come from the germline V gene (reference sequence). The CDR3 has 13 residues. V lost 7 bases to trimming and J lost 2 bases, with 11 bases between them. CDR3 residues: CATTPSPQETQYF. CDR3 bases: TGTGCCACCACCCCATCACCGCAAGAGACCCAGTACTTC.

This clonotype was observed a handful of times. This chain uses TRBV9 with TRBJ2-1; 9 bases are shared with TRBD2. CDR1 and CDR2 (germline): SGDLS, YYNGEE. CDR3 length: 16 amino acids. The junction had 15 bases not matched to a gene; V was cut back by 7 bases and J by 7 bases. CDR3 nucleotides: TGTGCCAGCCATCCCTGGGGGCTAGCGGGACTGAATGAGCAGTTCTTC. This gives the protein CASHPWGLAGLNEQFF.

The J gene is TRBJ2-4, the V gene TRBV7-9, with D perhaps assigned TRBD1 or TRBD2 (5 bases each). The CDR3 length is 13 residues. V was trimmed by 6 bases and J by 12 bases, leaving 18 bases between them. Germline V gene sequence: CDR1 SEHNR, CDR2 FQNEAQ (reference sequence). The chain's CDR3 is CASSPQDKEAQYF. In nucleotides, the CDR3 is TGTGCCAGCAGTCCACAGGACAAGGAGGCTCAGTACTTC.

This clonotype turned up a few times. The chain uses TRBV7-6 and TRBJ2-2; 7 bases line up with TRBD1. This CDR3 spans 14 amino acids. Germline V lookup: CDR1 SGHVS, CDR2 FNYEAQ. V shed 8 bases, J shed 3 bases, and the junction held 6 bases outside the gene matches. The CDR3 protein is CASASQGYTGELFF. The CDR3 coding sequence is TGTGCCAGCGCCTCACAGGGGTACACCGGGGAGCTGTTTTTT.

The chain has TRBV27 and TRBJ2-5, with 10 bases lining up with TRBD1. Germline assignment: CDR1 MNHEY and CDR2 SMNVEV (reference sequence). J was trimmed by 5 bases and V by 6 bases; bases with no gene match: 18. The CDR3 is 18 amino acids. In DNA, the CDR3 is TGTGCCAGCAGACAAATACCGGGACAGGGGAGACTTCGGGAGACCCAGTACTTC. Translated, it gives CASRQIPGQGRLRETQYF.

This clonotype was counted between two and nine times. The chain uses TRBV20-1 and TRBJ2-7; no reliable D call. CDR3 length: 11 amino acids. CDR1 and CDR2 from the germline V gene are DFQATT and SNEGSKA (reference sequence). The V gene lost 6 bases and the J gene lost 10 bases, with 16 bases spanning the gap. CDR3 in amino acids: CSARRHKSQYF. The CDR3 nucleotides are TGCAGTGCCAGAAGGCACAAATCACAGTACTTC.

There are many counts of this clonotype. The chain carries TRBV5-1 and TRBJ1-1; 10 bases align to TRBD1. This CDR3 spans 15 amino acids. V lost 4 bases, J lost 11 bases, and 14 bases stayed unmatched. Germline V lookup: CDR1 SGHRS, CDR2 YFSETQ. CDR3 loop: CASSPLTGTGVGAFF. Written as DNA, the CDR3 is TGCGCCAGCAGCCCTCTAACCGGGACAGGGGTAGGCGCTTTCTTT.

CDR3 residues: CASSPALVETQYF. The DNA for the CDR3 is TGTGCCAGCTCACCGGCTCTTGTAGAGACCCAGTACTTC. The chain is built from TRBV18 and TRBJ2-5; D not certain. V shed 3 bases and J shed 4 bases, with 9 bases lying between them. CDR3 length: 13 residues. Germline CDR1 KGHSH, CDR2 LQKENI.

This clonotype appeared a few times. The chain combines TRBV12-3 or TRBV12-4 with TRBJ1-2, with D possibly being TRBD1 (5 bases). Deletions cut 7 bases from V and 8 bases from J, with 14 bases between. This CDR3 has 12 residues. In DNA, the CDR3 is TGTGCCAGCACTTTTGGGGGGGACGGCTACACCTTC. It codes for CASTFGGDGYTF.

In this sample, this clonotype turned up a few times. The chain combines TRBV20-1 with TRBJ1-6; possible D gene TRBD1, 6 bases. CDR1 and CDR2 from the germline V gene are DFQATT and SNEGSKA (reference sequence). This CDR3 has 16 residues. Trimming shortened V by 4 bases and J by 0 bases, and 13 bases separated the two germline ends. The CDR3 reads CSATRQASSYNSPLHF. CDR3 sequence (DNA): TGCAGTGCTACCCGACAGGCGAGCTCCTATAATTCACCCCTCCACTTT.